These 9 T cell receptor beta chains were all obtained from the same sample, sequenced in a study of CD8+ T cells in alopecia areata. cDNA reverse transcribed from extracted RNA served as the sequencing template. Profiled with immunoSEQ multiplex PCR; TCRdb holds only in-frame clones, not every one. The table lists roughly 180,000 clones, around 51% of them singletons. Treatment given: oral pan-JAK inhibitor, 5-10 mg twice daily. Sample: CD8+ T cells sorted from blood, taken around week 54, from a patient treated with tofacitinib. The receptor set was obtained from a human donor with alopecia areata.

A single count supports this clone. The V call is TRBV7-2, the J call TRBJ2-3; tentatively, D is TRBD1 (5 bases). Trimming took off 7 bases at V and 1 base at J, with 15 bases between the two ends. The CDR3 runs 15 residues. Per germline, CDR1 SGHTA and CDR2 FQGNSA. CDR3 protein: CASKPTQGRTDTQYF. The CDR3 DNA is TGTGCCAGCAAACCAACGCAGGGTCGCACAGATACGCAGTATTTT.

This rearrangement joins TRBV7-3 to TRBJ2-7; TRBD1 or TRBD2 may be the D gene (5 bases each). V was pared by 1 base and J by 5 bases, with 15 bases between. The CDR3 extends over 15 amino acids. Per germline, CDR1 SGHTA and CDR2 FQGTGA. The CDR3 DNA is TGTGCCAGCAGCTTAAGTCAGGGAGTAGACAACGAGCAGTACTTC. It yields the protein CASSLSQGVDNEQYF.

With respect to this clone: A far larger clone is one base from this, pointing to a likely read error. The CDR3 DNA sequence: TGTGCCAGCAGCTTAGGACAGGATTATGGCTACACCTTC. It translates to CASSLGQDYGYTF. This chain links TRBV7-8 with TRBJ1-2, with a possible D match to TRBD1 (6 bases). This CDR3 comprises 13 residues. V gave up 1 base and J gave up 5 bases, with 8 bases separating them. Per the germline V gene, CDR1 is SGHVS and CDR2 is FQNEAQ.

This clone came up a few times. CDR3 nucleotide sequence: TGTGCCTGGAGTCCCGGGGCGAGCTACGAGCAGTACTTC. It yields the protein CAWSPGASYEQYF. The V gene is TRBV30, the J gene TRBJ2-7, with D perhaps assigned TRBD1 or TRBD2 (5 bases each). CDR3 size: 13 residues. V lost 2 bases and J lost 3, with 11 bases in between. The germline gives CDR1 GTSNPN, CDR2 SVGIG (reference sequence).

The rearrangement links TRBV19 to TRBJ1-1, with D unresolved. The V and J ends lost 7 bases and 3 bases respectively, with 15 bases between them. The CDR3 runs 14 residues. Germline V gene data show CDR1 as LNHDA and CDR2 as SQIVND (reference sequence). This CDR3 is CASTIRGGYTEAFF. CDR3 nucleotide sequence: TGTGCCAGTACAATCCGGGGTGGTTACACTGAAGCTTTCTTT.

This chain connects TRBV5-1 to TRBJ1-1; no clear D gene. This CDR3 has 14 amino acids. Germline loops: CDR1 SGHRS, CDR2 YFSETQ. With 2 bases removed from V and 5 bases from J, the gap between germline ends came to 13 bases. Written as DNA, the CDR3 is TGCGCCAGCAGCTTCCGGGCGGGATTGACTGAAGCTTTCTTT. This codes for CASSFRAGLTEAFF.

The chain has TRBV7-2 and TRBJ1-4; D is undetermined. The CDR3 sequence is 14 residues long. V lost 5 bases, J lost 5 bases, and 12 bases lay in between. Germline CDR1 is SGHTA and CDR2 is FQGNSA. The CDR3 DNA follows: TGTGCCAGCAGCCCGCGGGCCTTCAATGAAAAACTGTTTTTT. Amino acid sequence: CASSPRAFNEKLFF.

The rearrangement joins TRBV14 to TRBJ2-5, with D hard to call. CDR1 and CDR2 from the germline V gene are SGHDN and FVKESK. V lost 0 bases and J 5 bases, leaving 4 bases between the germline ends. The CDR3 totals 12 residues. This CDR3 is CASSQDGETQYF. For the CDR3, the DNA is TGTGCCAGCAGCCAAGACGGGGAGACCCAGTACTTC.

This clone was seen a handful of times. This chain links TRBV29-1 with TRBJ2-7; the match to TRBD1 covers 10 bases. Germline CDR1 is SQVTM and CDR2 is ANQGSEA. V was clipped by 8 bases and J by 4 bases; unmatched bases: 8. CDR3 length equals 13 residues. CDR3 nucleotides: TGCAGCTTTTATCCGGGACAGGGGTACGAGCAGTACTTC. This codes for CSFYPGQGYEQYF.